One and the same sample provided the 8 T cell receptor beta chains below, sequenced in a study of radiotherapy plus CTLA-4 blockade in lung cancer. Generated by immunoSEQ multiplex PCR, the TCRdb table keeps only in-frame clones and is missing some. The sample contains about 88,000 clones, about two thirds of which appear only once. Sequenced material: peripheral blood, taken from a patient treated with radiotherapy plus ipilimumab. The origin of the receptors is a human donor with non-small cell lung cancer that progressed on radiotherapy plus ipilimumab.

This clone was detected only a few times. The J gene is TRBJ2-7, the V gene TRBV2; maybe TRBD1 (6 bases). This CDR3 contains 13 residues. Between the trimmed V and J ends, which lost 5 bases and 4 bases, there was a span of 12 bases. In germline, CDR1 is SNHLY, CDR2 FYNNEI. CDR3 loop: CASSMDSLYEQYF. CDR3 DNA: TGTGCCAGCAGTATGGACAGCCTGTACGAGCAGTACTTC.

The J gene is TRBJ2-5, the V gene TRBV11-2; 12 positions agree with TRBD1. The ends lost 3 bases at V and 5 bases at J; junction bases unmatched: 4. Germline loops: CDR1 SGHAT, CDR2 FQNNGV. The CDR3 covers 15 residues. CDR3 amino acids: CASSLGTGGWETQYF. The CDR3 DNA reads as TGTGCCAGCAGCTTGGGGACAGGGGGCTGGGAGACCCAGTACTTC.

In DNA form, the CDR3 reads TGTGCCAGCAGTTTATCCGGGGAGCTGTTTTTT. Its protein is CASSLSGELFF. V usage is TRBV28 and J usage is TRBJ2-2; D unclear. CDR3 length equals 11 residues. V dropped 1 base and J dropped 6 bases, with 0 bases sitting between them. The V gene's germline CDR1 is MDHEN and CDR2 SYDVKM.

By share, this clone counts as medium-sized (0.01 to 0.1%). This chain connects TRBV9 to TRBJ2-2, with no clear D. CDR3 size: 13 residues. The V gene's germline CDR1 is SGDLS and CDR2 YYNGEE. V gave up 10 bases and J gave up 4 bases, with 14 bases separating them. In nucleotides, the CDR3 is TGTGCCTCGGGCCCGATCCTCACCGGGGAGCTGTTTTTT. This sequence encodes CASGPILTGELFF. Combining the CDR3 with reference TRBV9 and TRBJ2-2 gives the whole variable domain DSGVTQTPKHLITATGQRVTLRCSPRSGDLSVYWYQQSLDQGLQFLIQYYNGEERAKGNILERFSAQQFPDLHSELNLSSLELGDSALYFCASGPILTGELFFGEGSRLTVL.

The chain has TRBV4-2 and TRBJ1-4, with 8 bases fitting TRBD1. In germline, CDR1 is LGHNA, CDR2 YNFKEQ. V lost 4 bases to trimming and J lost 8 bases; unmatched junction nucleotides: 6. There are 14 residues in the CDR3. The CDR3 loop reads CASSLGQGGEKLFF. The CDR3 DNA follows: TGTGCCAGCAGCCTAGGACAGGGAGGGGAAAAACTGTTTTTT.

The V and J genes are TRBV5-1 and TRBJ1-1; TRBD1 matches 10 bases. The J segment lost 1 base and the V segment lost 4 bases, leaving 4 bases of the junction unmatched. CDR3 length: 15 amino acids. The germline V gene encodes CDR1 SGHRS and CDR2 YFSETQ. The CDR3 DNA reads TGCGCCAGCAGCCGGGACAGGGGCGCGAACACTGAAGCTTTCTTT. Protein sequence: CASSRDRGANTEAFF.

This chain uses TRBV7-6 with TRBJ2-2; 8 positions match TRBD1. V shed 8 bases and J 6 bases; nucleotides not matched to a gene: 11. The CDR3 has 15 residues. CDR1 SGHVS and CDR2 FNYEAQ come from the germline V gene. The CDR3 is CASLMAGGAAGELFF. The CDR3 bases are TGTGCCAGCTTAATGGCAGGGGGCGCCGCCGGGGAGCTGTTTTTT.

This chain's CDR3 is CASSRGLAGDFGEQFF. The DNA for the CDR3 is TGTGCCAGCAGCCGGGGACTAGCGGGAGATTTTGGTGAGCAGTTCTTC. The J gene is TRBJ2-1, the V gene TRBV11-3, with 14 bases identical to TRBD2. Germline V gene data show CDR1 as SGHNT and CDR2 as YENEEA. After removal of 5 bases from V and 9 bases from J, the junction contained 9 bases not matched to a gene. This CDR3 spans 16 amino acids.